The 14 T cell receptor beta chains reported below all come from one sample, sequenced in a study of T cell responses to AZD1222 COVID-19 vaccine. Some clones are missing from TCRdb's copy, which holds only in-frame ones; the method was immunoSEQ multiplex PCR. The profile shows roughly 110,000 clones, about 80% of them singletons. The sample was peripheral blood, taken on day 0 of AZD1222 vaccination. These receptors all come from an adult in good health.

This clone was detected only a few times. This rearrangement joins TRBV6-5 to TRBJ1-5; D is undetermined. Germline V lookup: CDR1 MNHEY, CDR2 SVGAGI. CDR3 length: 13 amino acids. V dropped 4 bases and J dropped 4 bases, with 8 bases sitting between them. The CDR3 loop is CASSLFGNQPQHF. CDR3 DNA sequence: TGTGCCAGCAGTTTGTTTGGGAATCAGCCCCAGCATTTT.

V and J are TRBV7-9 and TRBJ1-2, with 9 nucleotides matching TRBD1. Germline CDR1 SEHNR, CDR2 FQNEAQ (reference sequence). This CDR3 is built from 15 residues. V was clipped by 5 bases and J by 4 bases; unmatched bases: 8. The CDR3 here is CASSNWTGVGYGYTF. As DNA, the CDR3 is TGTGCCAGCAGCAACTGGACAGGGGTTGGCTATGGCTACACCTTC. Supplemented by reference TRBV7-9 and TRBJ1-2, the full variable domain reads DTGVSQNPRHKITKRGQNVTFRCDPISEHNRLYWYRQTLGQGPEFLTYFQNEAQLEKSRLLSDRFSAERPKGSFSTLEIQRTEQGDSAMYLCASSNWTGVGYGYTFGSGTRLTVV.

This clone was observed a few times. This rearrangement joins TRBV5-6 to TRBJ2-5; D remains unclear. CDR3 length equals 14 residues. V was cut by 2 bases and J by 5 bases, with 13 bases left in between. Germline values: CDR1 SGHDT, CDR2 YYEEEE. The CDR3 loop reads CASSFRSEAETQYF. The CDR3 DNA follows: TGTGCCAGCAGCTTCCGGTCGGAAGCGGAGACCCAGTACTTC.

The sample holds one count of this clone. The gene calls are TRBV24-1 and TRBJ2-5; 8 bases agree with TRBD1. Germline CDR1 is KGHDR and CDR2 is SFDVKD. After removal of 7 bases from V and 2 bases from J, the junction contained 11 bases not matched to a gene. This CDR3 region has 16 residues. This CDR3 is CATSTPRTGKQETQYF. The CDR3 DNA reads TGTGCCACCAGCACCCCCCGGACAGGGAAGCAAGAGACCCAGTACTTC.

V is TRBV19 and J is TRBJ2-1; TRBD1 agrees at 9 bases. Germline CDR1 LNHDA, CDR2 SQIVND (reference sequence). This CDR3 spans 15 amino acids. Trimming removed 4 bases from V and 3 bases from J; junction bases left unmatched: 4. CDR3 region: CASSTTGGVYNEQFF. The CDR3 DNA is TGTGCCAGTAGTACGACAGGGGGAGTCTACAATGAGCAGTTCTTC.

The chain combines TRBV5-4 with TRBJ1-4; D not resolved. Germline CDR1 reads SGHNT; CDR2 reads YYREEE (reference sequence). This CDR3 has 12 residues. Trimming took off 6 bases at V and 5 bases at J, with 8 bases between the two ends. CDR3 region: CASNNRNEKLFF. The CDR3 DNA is TGTGCCAGCAATAACCGGAATGAAAAACTGTTTTTT.

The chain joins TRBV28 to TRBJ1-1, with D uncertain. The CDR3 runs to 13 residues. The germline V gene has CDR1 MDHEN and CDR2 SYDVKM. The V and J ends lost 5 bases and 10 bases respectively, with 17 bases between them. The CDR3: CASSAGERLRAFF. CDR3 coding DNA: TGTGCCAGCAGTGCGGGAGAGCGTCTTCGAGCTTTCTTT.

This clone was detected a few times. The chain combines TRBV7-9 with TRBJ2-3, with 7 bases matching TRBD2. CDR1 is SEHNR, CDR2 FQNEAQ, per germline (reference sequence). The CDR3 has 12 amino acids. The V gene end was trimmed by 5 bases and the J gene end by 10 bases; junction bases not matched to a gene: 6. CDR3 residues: CASSRASGAQYF. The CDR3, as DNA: TGTGCCAGCAGCCGCGCTAGCGGCGCGCAGTATTTT.

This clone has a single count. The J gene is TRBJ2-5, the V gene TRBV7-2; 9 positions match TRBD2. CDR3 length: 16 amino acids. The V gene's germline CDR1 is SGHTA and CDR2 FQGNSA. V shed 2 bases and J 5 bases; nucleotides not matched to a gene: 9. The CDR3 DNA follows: TGTGCCAGCAGCTTAAAAGCAGCGGGGGGAGGGGAGACCCAGTACTTC. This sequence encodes CASSLKAAGGGETQYF. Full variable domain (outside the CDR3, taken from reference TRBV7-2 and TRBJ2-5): GAGVSQSPSNKVTEKGKDVELRCDPISGHTALYWYRQSLGQGLEFLIYFQGNSAPDKSGLPSDRFSAERTGGSVSTLTIQRTQQEDSAVYLCASSLKAAGGGETQYFGPGTRLLVL.

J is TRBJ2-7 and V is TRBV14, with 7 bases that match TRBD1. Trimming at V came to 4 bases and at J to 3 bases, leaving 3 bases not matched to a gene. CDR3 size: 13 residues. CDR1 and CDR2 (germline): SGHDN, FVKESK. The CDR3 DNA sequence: TGTGCCAGCAGCCCAGGACAGGTCTACGAGCAGTACTTC. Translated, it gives CASSPGQVYEQYF.

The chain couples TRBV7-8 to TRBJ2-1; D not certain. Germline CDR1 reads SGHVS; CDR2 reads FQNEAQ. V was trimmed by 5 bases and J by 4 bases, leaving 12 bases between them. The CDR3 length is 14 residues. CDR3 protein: CASSPERAYNEQFF. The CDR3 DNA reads TGTGCCAGCAGCCCAGAAAGGGCTTACAATGAGCAGTTCTTC.

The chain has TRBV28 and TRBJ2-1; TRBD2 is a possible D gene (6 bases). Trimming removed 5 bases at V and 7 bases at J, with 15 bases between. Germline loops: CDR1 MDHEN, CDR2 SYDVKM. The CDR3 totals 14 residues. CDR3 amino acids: CASSPRLELNEQFF. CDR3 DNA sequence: TGTGCCAGCAGTCCCCGACTAGAATTGAATGAGCAGTTCTTC.

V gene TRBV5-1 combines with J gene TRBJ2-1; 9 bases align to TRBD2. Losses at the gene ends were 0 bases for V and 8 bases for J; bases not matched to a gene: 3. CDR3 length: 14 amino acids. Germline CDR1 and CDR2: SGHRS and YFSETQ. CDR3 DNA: TGCGCCAGCAGCTTGGCGGGACTAGCAGATGAGCAGTTCTTC. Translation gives CASSLAGLADEQFF.

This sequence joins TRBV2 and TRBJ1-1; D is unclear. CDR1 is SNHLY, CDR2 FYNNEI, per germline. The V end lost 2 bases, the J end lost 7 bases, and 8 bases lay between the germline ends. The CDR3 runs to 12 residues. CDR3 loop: CASSEPKSEAFF. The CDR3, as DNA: TGTGCCAGCAGTGAACCCAAGAGTGAAGCTTTCTTT.